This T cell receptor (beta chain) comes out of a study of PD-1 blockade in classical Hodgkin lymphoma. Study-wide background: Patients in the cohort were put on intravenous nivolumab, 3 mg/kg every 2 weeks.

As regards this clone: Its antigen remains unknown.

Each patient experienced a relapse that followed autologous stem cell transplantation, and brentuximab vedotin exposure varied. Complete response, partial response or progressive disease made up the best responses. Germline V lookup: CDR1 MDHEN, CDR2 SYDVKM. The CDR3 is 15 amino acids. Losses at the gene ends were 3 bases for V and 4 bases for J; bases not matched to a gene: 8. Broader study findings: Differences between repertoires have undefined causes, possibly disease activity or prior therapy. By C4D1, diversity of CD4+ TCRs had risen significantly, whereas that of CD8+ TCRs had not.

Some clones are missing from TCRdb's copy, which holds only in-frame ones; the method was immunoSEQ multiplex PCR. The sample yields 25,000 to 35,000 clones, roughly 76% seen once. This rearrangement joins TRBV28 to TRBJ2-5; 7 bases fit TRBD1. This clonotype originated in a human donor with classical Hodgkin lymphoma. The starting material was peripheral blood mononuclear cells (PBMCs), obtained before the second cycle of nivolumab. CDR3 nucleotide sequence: TGTGCCAGCAGTTTGGGGACAGTGAGACGAGAGACCCAGTACTTC. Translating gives CASSLGTVRRETQYF.